Listed below are T cell receptor beta chains from one sample, sequenced in a study of prognosis after radiotherapy for stage I lung cancer. TCRdb ran MiXCR on the multiplex PCR reads and lists one entry per CDR3 protein. The sample has around 25,000 distinct CDR3 sequences, 35% to 40% seen once. The sample in question was PBMCs, obtained before or after stereotactic body radiation therapy (not recorded which). These receptors came from a donor at least 50 years old with non-small cell lung cancer. Both conserved end residues are part of each CDR3. A D gene is named only where the DNA matches it firmly. The listing skips clone size in some rows; elsewhere it reads once, few, many or a size class.

d_call: -; j_call: TRBJ2-5; v_call: TRBV5-6; clone_size: -; cdr3_nt: TGTGCCAGCAGATTGGCGGGGTTTGCGGGGGCACAAGAGACCCAGTACTTC; cdr3_aa: CASRLAGFAGAQETQYF
d_call: -; j_call: TRBJ1-3; v_call: TRBV4-2; clone_size: many; cdr3_nt: TGTGCCAGCGCCTACAGGAAGGATGGAAACACCATATATTTT; cdr3_aa: CASAYRKDGNTIYF